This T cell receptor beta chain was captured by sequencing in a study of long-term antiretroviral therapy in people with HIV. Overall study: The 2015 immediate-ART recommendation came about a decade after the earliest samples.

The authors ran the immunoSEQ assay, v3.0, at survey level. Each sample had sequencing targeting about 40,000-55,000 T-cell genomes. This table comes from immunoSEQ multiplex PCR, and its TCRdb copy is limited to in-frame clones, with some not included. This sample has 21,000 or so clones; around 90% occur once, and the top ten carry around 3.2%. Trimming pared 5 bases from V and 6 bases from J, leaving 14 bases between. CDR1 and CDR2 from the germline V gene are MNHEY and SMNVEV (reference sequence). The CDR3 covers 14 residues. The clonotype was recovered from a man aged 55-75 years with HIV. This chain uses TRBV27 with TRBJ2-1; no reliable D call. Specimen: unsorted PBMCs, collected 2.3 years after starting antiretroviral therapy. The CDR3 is CASSVAAGGNEQFF. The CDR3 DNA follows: TGTGCCAGCAGTGTAGCCGCCGGTGGCAATGAGCAGTTCTTC.